This is a list of T cell receptor beta chains from one sample in a study of blood T cell repertoires in COVID-19. Libraries were prepared by immunoSEQ multiplex PCR; TCRdb keeps only in-frame clonotypes and omits some of them. The sample consists of about 80,000 clones, approximately 76% of them appearing once. Sequencing was performed on peripheral blood. All receptors come from a man aged 65 to 79 with active or convalescent COVID-19. The CDR3 runs from the conserved cysteine through the conserved F or W. A D gene is named only where the DNA matches it firmly. Clone size is given for some rows only: seen once, a few or many times, or a class if the clone is expanded.

CDR3 protein	CDR3 DNA	V gene	D gene	J gene	clone size
CASRLNTGFDTEAFF	TGTGCCAGCAGACTCAATACAGGGTTCGACACTGAAGCTTTCTTT	TRBV7-9	NA	TRBJ1-1	NA
CASSLGGQGTDSPLHF	TGCGCCAGCAGCTTGGGCGGACAGGGGACCGATTCACCCCTCCACTTT	TRBV5-1	TRBD1	TRBJ1-6	few
CASSSGGRLDQPQHF	TGTGCCAGTAGTTCAGGGGGGCGGTTAGATCAGCCCCAGCATTTT	TRBV19	TRBD1	TRBJ1-5	few
CASSLALLAGVRGNEQFF	TGTGCCAGCAGCTTAGCGCTGCTAGCGGGGGTCAGGGGGAATGAGCAGTTCTTC	TRBV7-9	TRBD2	TRBJ2-1	NA
CASSIDREARGNGYTF	TGTGCCAGTAGTATAGATCGAGAGGCCCGGGGGAATGGCTACACCTTC	TRBV19	NA	TRBJ1-2	NA
CASSPWGGETQYF	TGTGCTAGCAGCCCCTGGGGGGGGGAGACCCAGTACTTC	TRBV7-7	TRBD2	TRBJ2-5	NA
CASSVTLAGEETQYF	TGTGCCAGCAGTGTAACTTTAGCGGGAGAGGAGACCCAGTACTTC	TRBV2	TRBD2	TRBJ2-5	NA
CASSITGVNTEAFF	TGTGCCAGCAGCATAACAGGGGTGAACACTGAAGCTTTCTTT	TRBV11-2	TRBD1	TRBJ1-1	NA
CASSLARVAGVHPNNEQFF	TGTGCCAGCAGCTTAGCGCGGGTAGCGGGGGTCCACCCTAACAATGAGCAGTTCTTC	TRBV11-1	TRBD2	TRBJ2-1	NA
CASSEWSSGEDTQYF	TGCGCCAGCAGTGAATGGTCTAGCGGGGAAGATACGCAGTATTTT	TRBV10-2	TRBD2	TRBJ2-3	few
CASSLKETYEQYF	TGTGCCAGCAGCTTGAAGGAGACCTACGAGCAGTACTTC	TRBV5-6	NA	TRBJ2-7	NA
CASTAGYNEQFF	TGTGCCAGCACGGCGGGGTACAATGAGCAGTTCTTC	TRBV28	NA	TRBJ2-1	NA
CASSAPGQGPEAFF	TGTGCCAGCAGCGCCCCCGGACAGGGACCTGAAGCTTTCTTT	TRBV7-9	TRBD1	TRBJ1-1	few
CASRHKYTGELFF	TGTGCCAGCAGACACAAATACACCGGGGAGCTGTTTTTT	TRBV6-5	NA	TRBJ2-2	NA
CASGPDTFSGNTIYF	TGTGCCAGCGGCCCAGACACCTTCTCTGGAAACACCATATATTTT	TRBV9	NA	TRBJ1-3	NA
CASSQDLPHGLDSYEQYF	TGTGCCAGCAGCCAAGATCTTCCCCACGGACTTGACTCTTACGAGCAGTACTTC	TRBV4-2	NA	TRBJ2-7	NA
CASNLDRGKNIQYF	TGTGCCAGCAACCTGGACAGGGGAAAAAACATTCAGTACTTC	TRBV6-5	TRBD1	TRBJ2-4	NA
CASSVTGQDSPLHF	TGCGCCAGCAGCGTTACTGGTCAGGATTCACCCCTCCACTTT	TRBV5-1	NA	TRBJ1-6	NA
CSASSPGTGLEAFF	TGCAGTGCTAGTTCCCCCGGGACAGGGTTAGAAGCTTTCTTT	TRBV20-1	TRBD1	TRBJ1-1	NA
CASGSIDQPQHF	TGTGCCAGCGGGAGTATAGATCAGCCCCAGCATTTT	TRBV9	NA	TRBJ1-5	NA
CASSLSKTGATEAFF	TGTGCCAGCAGTTTAAGTAAGACAGGGGCCACTGAAGCTTTCTTT	TRBV27	TRBD1	TRBJ1-1	few
CASSPSGGTDTQYF	TGTGCCAGCAGCCCTAGCGGGGGCACAGATACGCAGTATTTT	TRBV3-1/TRBV3-2	TRBD2	TRBJ2-3	NA